Here is one T cell receptor beta chain with its context. Some clones are missing from TCRdb's copy, which holds only in-frame ones; the method was immunoSEQ multiplex PCR. The sample contains about 89,000 clones, approximately 86% of which appear only once. This CDR3 comprises 14 residues. Trimming took off 0 bases at V and 4 bases at J, with 7 bases between the two ends. The germline CDR1 and CDR2 sequences are LGHDT and YNNKEL (reference sequence). The record originates from a study of control samples from healthy donors and cancer patients. The J gene is TRBJ1-5, the V gene TRBV3-1 (or the pseudogene TRBV3-2); D remains ambiguous. The origin of this receptor is a man aged 25 to 45 in good health. Sequences were obtained from blood. The CDR3 DNA reads as TGTGCCAGCAGCCAAGATCCACTGAATCAGCCCCAGCATTTT. This translates into CASSQDPLNQPQHF.